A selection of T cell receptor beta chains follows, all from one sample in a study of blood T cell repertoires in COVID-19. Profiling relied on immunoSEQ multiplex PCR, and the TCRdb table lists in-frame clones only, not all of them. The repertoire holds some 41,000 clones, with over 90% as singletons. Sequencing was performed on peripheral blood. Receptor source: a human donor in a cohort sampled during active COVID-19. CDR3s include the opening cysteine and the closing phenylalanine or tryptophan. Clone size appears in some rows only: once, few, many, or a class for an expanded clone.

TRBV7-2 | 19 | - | CASSFPSGRVSVNTGELFF
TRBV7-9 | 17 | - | CASSLYRASGGLNIQYF
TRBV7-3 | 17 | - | CASSLEAGGDSTDTQYF
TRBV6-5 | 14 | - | CASRSGTVTGELFF
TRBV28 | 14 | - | CASEEQGISGEQYF
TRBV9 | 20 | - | CASSILKLTWTGRNSNEQFF
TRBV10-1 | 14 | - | CASSEWTGVYEQYF
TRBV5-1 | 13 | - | CASSFLENTEAFF
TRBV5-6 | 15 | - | CASTLGGLLGQPQHF
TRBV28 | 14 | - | CASSFRSLSYEQYF
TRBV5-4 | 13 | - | CASSLDTNYGYTF
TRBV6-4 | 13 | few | CASTYREPYEQYF
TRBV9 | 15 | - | CASSGSGATNEKLFF
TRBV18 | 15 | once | CASSPPTDRGYGYTF
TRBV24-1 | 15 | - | CATSDVTDTPGELFF
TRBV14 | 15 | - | CASSQSSWPPETQYF
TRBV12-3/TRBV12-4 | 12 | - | CASSRGWGTIYF
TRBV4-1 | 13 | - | CASSHDRESEQFF